The 15 T cell receptor beta chains below all came from one sample that was sequenced in a study of T cell responses to AZD1222 COVID-19 vaccine (dated by TCRdb to about 2021). Receptor amplification or capture employed the immunoSEQ multiplex PCR assay. TCRdb mirrors the immuneACCESS table, restricted to in-frame sequences. Some clones are absent from its copies; in checked studies, under half trace to an unresolved V gene, and the reason for the others is unknown. Within this sample are tens of thousands of clones, with over 75% of them counted one time only. More than 4.5% of the sample is in the top ten clones. The time point label, read with the paper, signifies: baseline before first vaccination. The meaning of the sample's treatment or condition label: meningococcal conjugate vaccine given as trial control. Sample: peripheral blood, taken on day 0 of MenACWY control vaccination. These receptors came from an adult in good health.

The chain employs TRBV3-1 (or the pseudogene TRBV3-2) and TRBJ1-1; TRBD1 agrees at 7 bases. Trimming cost V 0 bases and J 5 bases; bases outside gene matches: 6. Germline V CDR1 and CDR2: LGHDT, YNNKEL (reference sequence). The CDR3 totals 15 residues. Here the CDR3 DNA reads TGTGCCAGCAGCCAAGACCGACAGGGTGGAACTGAAGCTTTCTTT. It codes for CASSQDRQGGTEAFF.

By its share, this clone is medium-sized. The CDR3 DNA is TGTGCCAGCAGTTTATCTTTAGGGAGGGCTGAAGCTTTCTTT. Protein: CASSLSLGRAEAFF. The chain is built from TRBV27 and TRBJ1-1, with D hard to call. Germline V gene data show CDR1 as MNHEY and CDR2 as SMNVEV (reference sequence). Trimming removed 0 bases from V and 6 bases from J, with 11 bases in between. CDR3 length: 14 amino acids.

This rearrangement joins TRBV7-6 to TRBJ2-6; possibly TRBD1 for D (7 bases). The V gene's germline CDR1 is SGHVS and CDR2 FNYEAQ. V lost 5 bases and J 2 bases, leaving 13 bases between the germline ends. The CDR3 is 16 amino acids. CDR3 DNA: TGTGCCAGCAGCATGGGCAGGGGGGCTGGGGCCAACGTCCTGACTTTC. Protein product: CASSMGRGAGANVLTF. Drawing the rest from reference TRBV7-6 and TRBJ2-6, the complete variable domain is GAGVSQSPRYKVTKRGQDVALRCDPISGHVSLYWYRQALGQGPEFLTYFNYEAQQDKSGLPNDRFSAERPEGSISTLTIQRTEQRDSAMYRCASSMGRGAGANVLTFGAGSRLTVL.

The J gene is TRBJ1-4, the V gene TRBV19; D possibly corresponds to TRBD1 (5 bases). CDR1 LNHDA and CDR2 SQIVND come from the germline V gene (reference sequence). V was shortened by 3 bases and J by 3 bases, with 8 bases between the two germline ends. The CDR3 length is 14 residues. CDR3 bases: TGTGCCAGTAGTATTATGGGGGCTAATGAAAAACTGTTTTTT. It translates to CASSIMGANEKLFF.

V is TRBV19 and J is TRBJ1-5, with a tentative D call TRBD1 (5 bases). V dropped 7 bases and J dropped 4 bases, with 17 bases sitting between them. Germline CDR1 reads LNHDA; CDR2 reads SQIVND (reference sequence). There are 15 residues in the CDR3. This chain's CDR3 is CASNPRRGENQPQHF. In DNA, the CDR3 is TGTGCCAGTAACCCCCGCCGGGGGGAAAATCAGCCCCAGCATTTT.

This rearrangement joins TRBV20-1 to TRBJ2-3; the match to TRBD2 covers 8 bases. The germline V gene encodes CDR1 DFQATT and CDR2 SNEGSKA (reference sequence). The CDR3 is made up of 15 amino acids. Losses at the gene ends were 3 bases for V and 4 bases for J; bases not matched to a gene: 9. CDR3 sequence reads: CSASASGGIPDTQYF. In nucleotides, the CDR3 is TGCAGTGCTAGTGCGAGCGGGGGTATCCCAGATACGCAGTATTTT.

This chain connects TRBV19 to TRBJ1-2; D gene uncertain. V shed 2 bases and J shed 5 bases, with 9 bases lying between them. Germline CDR1 and CDR2: LNHDA and SQIVND (reference sequence). The CDR3 has 13 residues. CDR3 coding DNA: TGTGCCAGTAGTATATCCCTGGAGTATGGCTACACCTTC. Protein sequence: CASSISLEYGYTF.

The chain couples TRBV19 to TRBJ2-1; D uncertain. Per the germline V gene, CDR1 is LNHDA and CDR2 is SQIVND (reference sequence). The CDR3 spans 12 residues. V was clipped by 0 bases and J by 9 bases, with 6 bases between them. CDR3 in amino acids: CASSIDRLEQFF. CDR3 DNA: TGTGCCAGTAGTATAGATAGGCTTGAGCAGTTCTTC. Full variable domain (outside the CDR3, taken from reference TRBV19 and TRBJ2-1): DGGITQSPKYLFRKEGQNVTLSCEQNLNHDAMYWYRQDPGQGLRLIYYSQIVNDFQKGDIAEGYSVSREKKESFPLTVTSAQKNPTAFYLCASSIDRLEQFFGPGTRLTVL.

V usage is TRBV10-3 and J usage is TRBJ1-1, with 9 bases that match TRBD1. The CDR3 is 13 amino acids. CDR1 is ENHRY, CDR2 SYGVKD, per germline. V lost 6 bases, J lost 6 bases, and 5 bases stayed unmatched. The CDR3 reads CAIRGQGGSEAFF. As DNA, the CDR3 is TGTGCCATCAGGGGACAGGGAGGATCTGAAGCTTTCTTT.

As concerns this clone: Other DNA sequences in this specimen translate into the identical CDR3. This chain connects TRBV5-1 to TRBJ1-3; unclear D gene. V lost 0 bases and J 0 bases, leaving 7 bases between the germline ends. Germline loops: CDR1 SGHRS, CDR2 YFSETQ. The CDR3 has 15 amino acids. CDR3 protein: CASSLDPASGNTIYF. The DNA for the CDR3 is TGCGCCAGCAGCTTGGATCCAGCCTCTGGAAACACCATATATTTT.

In its sample, this clone was seen a few times. The CDR3 sequence is CASSFRWTGADTEAFF. DNA of the CDR3: TGTGCCAGCAGTTTCCGCTGGACAGGGGCTGACACTGAAGCTTTCTTT. The chain recombines TRBV27 with TRBJ1-1; TRBD1 agrees at 9 bases. This CDR3 region has 16 residues. V shed 3 bases, J shed 3 bases, and the junction held 8 bases outside the gene matches. CDR1 and CDR2 (germline): MNHEY, SMNVEV (reference sequence).

This clone was seen only a few times. This chain joins TRBV7-2 and TRBJ2-7; no firm D call. The CDR3 has 12 residues. Germline assignment: CDR1 SGHTA and CDR2 FQGNSA. V dropped 5 bases and J dropped 6 bases, with 11 bases sitting between them. CDR3 DNA sequence: TGTGCCAGCAGCCTAAACACGCTCGAGCAGTACTTC. This sequence encodes CASSLNTLEQYF.

CDR3 protein: CASSVRGDSPLHF. For the CDR3, the DNA is TGTGCCAGTAGTGTTCGAGGGGATTCACCCCTCCACTTT. V and J are TRBV19 and TRBJ1-6, with a possible D match to TRBD1 (5 bases). V lost 5 bases and J lost 8, with 10 bases in between. CDR3 length equals 13 residues. The germline V gene encodes CDR1 LNHDA and CDR2 SQIVND (reference sequence).

The chain is built from TRBV4-1 and TRBJ2-3, with 8 bases fitting TRBD2. V lost 1 base, J lost 6 bases, and 9 bases stayed unmatched. Germline assignment: CDR1 MGHRA and CDR2 YSYEKL. CDR3 length: 16 amino acids. In DNA, the CDR3 is TGCGCCAGCAGCCAAGGCGTTAGCGGGGTGGGGGATACGCAGTATTTT. It translates to CASSQGVSGVGDTQYF.

The chain joins TRBV28 to TRBJ1-4; D is possibly TRBD1 (6 bases). Germline CDR1 reads MDHEN; CDR2 reads SYDVKM. The CDR3 length is 14 residues. Trimming left V 2 bases short and J 6 bases short, with 10 bases between. The CDR3 reads CASSLPGEDEKLFF. CDR3 nucleotide sequence: TGTGCCAGCAGTTTACCAGGGGAAGATGAAAAACTGTTTTTT.